The 26 T cell receptor beta chains presented below share a single source sample, sequenced in a study of Tregs in tolerant kidney transplant recipients. Profiling relied on immunoSEQ multiplex PCR, and the TCRdb table lists in-frame clones only, not all of them. The sample has 50,000 or so clones, roughly nine tenths seen once. Related graft donors supplied nonmyeloablative bone marrow transplants, and mixed chimerism was transient. Sequences were derived from CD8+ T cells from blood (PBMCs), sampled 24 months after the transplant. The receptors derive from a human patient who received a combined kidney and bone marrow transplant. The graft donor may account for some of the T cells.

The V gene is TRBV19, the J gene TRBJ2-1; D is possibly TRBD1 (6 bases). Germline-derived CDR1 and CDR2 are LNHDA and SQIVND (reference sequence). Trimming removed 5 bases at V and 6 bases at J, with 20 bases between. The CDR3 has 16 residues. CDR3 loop: CASSAGAPTIGNEQFF. Written as DNA, the CDR3 is TGTGCCAGTAGTGCAGGGGCACCCACGATAGGCAATGAGCAGTTCTTC.

The chain carries TRBV5-6 and TRBJ2-1; 7 bases match TRBD2. V trimming: 0 bases; J trimming: 3 bases; junction bases outside the gene matches: 6. Looked up from germline, CDR1 is SGHDT and CDR2 is YYEEEE. The CDR3 is 16 amino acids. The CDR3 DNA reads TGTGCCAGCAGCTTGGCCGTGGGAGGGAACTACAATGAGCAGTTCTTC. Residues: CASSLAVGGNYNEQFF.

This sequence joins TRBV19 and TRBJ2-1; 7 bases are a match to TRBD1. V was pared by 10 bases and J by 10 bases, with 4 bases of the junction left unmatched. CDR1 and CDR2 from the germline V gene are LNHDA and SQIVND (reference sequence). CDR3 length equals 10 residues. As DNA, the CDR3 is TGTGCCACAGGGGGTCGGGAGCAGTTCTTC. Translating gives CATGGREQFF. Variable domain in full (rest from reference TRBV19 and TRBJ2-1): DGGITQSPKYLFRKEGQNVTLSCEQNLNHDAMYWYRQDPGQGLRLIYYSQIVNDFQKGDIAEGYSVSREKKESFPLTVTSAQKNPTAFYLCATGGREQFFGPGTRLTVL.

V usage is TRBV25-1 and J usage is TRBJ2-5; TRBD1 might be the D (5 bases). The CDR3 has 11 amino acids. CDR1 and CDR2 (germline): MGHDK, SYGVNS. Trimming shortened V by 6 bases and J by 5 bases, and 7 bases separated the two germline ends. CDR3 in amino acids: CASRGDETQYF. In nucleotides, the CDR3 is TGTGCCAGCAGAGGGGATGAGACCCAGTACTTC.

The chain recombines TRBV9 with TRBJ2-1; TRBD2 is a possible D gene (7 bases). V dropped 3 bases and J dropped 3 bases, with 10 bases sitting between them. The germline gives CDR1 SGDLS, CDR2 YYNGEE. The CDR3 has 14 residues. The CDR3 here is CASSEGDYYNEQFF. The CDR3 region has the DNA TGTGCCAGCAGCGAGGGGGACTACTACAATGAGCAGTTCTTC.

The chain links TRBV19 to TRBJ2-3; possibly TRBD2 for D (6 bases). Germline lookup yields CDR1 LNHDA and CDR2 SQIVND (reference sequence). The CDR3 is 16 amino acids. V lost 5 bases and J lost 2, with 17 bases in between. The CDR3 sequence is CASSYRLAVNTDTQYF. In nucleotides, the CDR3 is TGTGCCAGTAGTTACCGATTAGCGGTAAACACAGATACGCAGTATTTT.

CDR3 protein: CATSVGTITYNEQFF. DNA of the CDR3: TGTGCCACCAGTGTGGGGACTATTACCTACAATGAGCAGTTCTTC. The V gene is TRBV15, the J gene TRBJ2-1, with 7 bases matching TRBD2. CDR3 length: 15 residues. Germline CDR1 LNHNV, CDR2 YYDKDF (reference sequence). J was trimmed by 2 bases and V by 6 bases; bases with no gene match: 7.

The V call is TRBV11-2, the J call TRBJ2-1, with 8 bases matching TRBD2. CDR1 SGHAT and CDR2 FQNNGV come from the germline V gene. The CDR3 loop spans 16 amino acids. With V trimmed by 0 bases and J by 6 bases, 7 bases remained unmatched. CDR3: CASSLEYSSGGNEQFF. The CDR3 nucleotides are TGTGCCAGCAGCTTAGAATACTCCAGCGGGGGCAATGAGCAGTTCTTC. Full variable domain (rest looked up from reference TRBV11-2 and TRBJ2-1): EAGVAQSPRYKIIEKRQSVAFWCNPISGHATLYWYQQILGQGPKLLIQFQNNGVVDDSQLPKDRFSAERLKGVDSTLKIQPAKLEDSAVYLCASSLEYSSGGNEQFFGPGTRLTVL.

V and J are TRBV15 and TRBJ1-1; no clear D gene. Germline V gene sequence: CDR1 LNHNV, CDR2 YYDKDF (reference sequence). With 4 bases removed from V and 0 bases from J, the gap between germline ends came to 9 bases. This CDR3 comprises 14 residues. For the CDR3, the DNA is TGTGCCACCAGCATCCCAGCGATGAACACTGAAGCTTTCTTT. Protein product: CATSIPAMNTEAFF.

This chain uses TRBV28 with TRBJ1-2; D is ambiguous. The V and J ends lost 10 bases and 4 bases respectively, with 10 bases between them. Germline V gene data show CDR1 as MDHEN and CDR2 as SYDVKM. This CDR3 is 11 amino acids long. The CDR3 DNA sequence: TGTGCCACCCGGGGAACCTATGGCTACACCTTC. It specifies CATRGTYGYTF.

The V gene is TRBV2, the J gene TRBJ2-5; 13 bases are shared with TRBD2. The germline gives CDR1 SNHLY, CDR2 FYNNEI. This CDR3 has 16 residues. Trimming took 0 bases from V and 4 from J; bases not matched to a gene: 2. The CDR3: CASSEALAGGGETQYF. As DNA, the CDR3 is TGTGCCAGCAGTGAAGCACTAGCGGGAGGGGGAGAGACCCAGTACTTC.

This chain joins TRBV5-1 and TRBJ2-3; tentatively, D is TRBD1 (6 bases). The CDR3 is 14 amino acids. The V and J ends lost 0 bases and 4 bases respectively, with 9 bases between them. CDR1 and CDR2 (germline): SGHRS, YFSETQ. The CDR3 DNA reads as TGCGCCAGCAGCTTGGTTCCAGGGGCAGATACGCAGTATTTT. Its translation: CASSLVPGADTQYF.

The CDR3 loop is CAWSQGSATEAFF. CDR3 in DNA: TGTGCCTGGAGTCAGGGTTCTGCCACTGAAGCTTTCTTT. This chain joins TRBV30 and TRBJ1-1, with D possibly TRBD1 on 5 matching bases. Germline CDR1 is GTSNPN and CDR2 is SVGIG (reference sequence). V lost 2 bases and J lost 4, with 11 bases in between. The CDR3 spans 13 residues.

This clone has just one count. V and J are TRBV11-2 and TRBJ2-7, with 8 bases aligning to TRBD2. This CDR3 comprises 15 residues. Trimming at V came to 6 bases and at J to 2 bases, leaving 9 bases not matched to a gene. The V gene's germline CDR1 is SGHAT and CDR2 FQNNGV. CDR3 bases: TGTGCCAGCAGTTACGGGGGGGACTCTACCTACGAGCAGTACTTC. The encoded protein is CASSYGGDSTYEQYF.

This CDR3 reads CASSLSPSGEQYF. Here the CDR3 DNA reads TGTGCCAGCAGTTTATCTCCCTCGGGCGAGCAGTACTTC. The chain joins TRBV27 to TRBJ2-7; D unclear. V was pared by 0 bases and J by 6 bases, with 9 bases between. The CDR3 is 13 amino acids. Germline CDR1 is MNHEY and CDR2 is SMNVEV (reference sequence).

V usage is TRBV21-1 and J usage is TRBJ1-1; TRBD1 is the table's D call, not checked against the DNA. TRBV21-1 is assigned pseudogene status. The CDR3 is made up of 19 amino acids. The CDR3 spells CASSKRPPGTAFMNTEAFF. CDR3 sequence (DNA): TGTGCCAGCAGCAAACGGCCACCAGGGACAGCGTTCATGAACACTGAAGCTTTCTTT.

The chain has TRBV9 and TRBJ1-1; tentative D call: TRBD1 (6 bases). The CDR3 totals 16 residues. The V gene's germline CDR1 is SGDLS and CDR2 YYNGEE. Trimming left V 2 bases short and J 1 base short, with 15 bases between. In nucleotides, the CDR3 is TGTGCCAGCAGCGTCGGAAGCCGAGGGGGGAACACTGAAGCTTTCTTT. Translating it yields CASSVGSRGGNTEAFF. Using reference TRBV9 and TRBJ1-1 for the parts outside the CDR3, the full variable domain is DSGVTQTPKHLITATGQRVTLRCSPRSGDLSVYWYQQSLDQGLQFLIQYYNGEERAKGNILERFSAQQFPDLHSELNLSSLELGDSALYFCASSVGSRGGNTEAFFGQGTRLTVV.

This chain uses TRBV5-6 with TRBJ2-1; D possibly corresponds to TRBD2 (6 bases). The V gene's germline CDR1 is SGHDT and CDR2 YYEEEE. Trimming stripped 0 bases from V and 5 bases from J, with 12 bases between. This CDR3 region has 15 residues. This chain's CDR3 is CASSLGLASHNEQFF. The CDR3 DNA reads TGTGCCAGCAGCTTGGGTCTAGCGTCACACAATGAGCAGTTCTTC. Variable domain in full (rest from reference TRBV5-6 and TRBJ2-1): DAGVTQSPTHLIKTRGQQVTLRCSPKSGHDTVSWYQQALGQGPQFIFQYYEEEERQRGNFPDRFSGHQFPNYSSELNVNALLLGDSALYLCASSLGLASHNEQFFGPGTRLTVL.

The chain carries TRBV7-9 and TRBJ2-1; 9 bases are a match to TRBD2. The trim removed 4 bases at V and 3 bases at J, leaving 4 bases unmatched. In germline, CDR1 is SEHNR, CDR2 FQNEAQ (reference sequence). This CDR3 comprises 15 residues. Here the CDR3 DNA reads TGTGCCAGCAGCTCGACTAGCGGACTCTACAATGAGCAGTTCTTC. It codes for CASSSTSGLYNEQFF. The full variable domain, completed using reference TRBV7-9 and TRBJ2-1, is DTGVSQNPRHKITKRGQNVTFRCDPISEHNRLYWYRQTLGQGPEFLTYFQNEAQLEKSRLLSDRFSAERPKGSFSTLEIQRTEQGDSAMYLCASSSTSGLYNEQFFGPGTRLTVL.

The chain recombines TRBV9 with TRBJ1-1; no definite D call. The CDR3 runs to 14 residues. V was trimmed by 2 bases and J by 1 base, leaving 9 bases between them. Looked up from germline, CDR1 is SGDLS and CDR2 is YYNGEE. The CDR3 DNA follows: TGTGCCAGCAGCGTCCAATGGCAGAACACTGAAGCTTTCTTT. This gives the protein CASSVQWQNTEAFF.

This sequence joins TRBV7-9 and TRBJ2-5, with TRBD2 matching over 13 bases. CDR1 and CDR2 from the germline V gene are SEHNR and FQNEAQ (reference sequence). This CDR3 is built from 19 residues. The V gene end was trimmed by 5 bases and the J gene end by 3 bases; junction bases not matched to a gene: 15. The CDR3 nucleotides are TGTGCCAGCAGCGTCCAACTAGCGGGGGGGCCCGCGCCCGAAGAGACCCAGTACTTC. This sequence encodes CASSVQLAGGPAPEETQYF.

This chain uses TRBV11-2 with TRBJ2-7, with a tentative D call TRBD2 (6 bases). The CDR3 length is 14 residues. Trimming removed 4 bases at V and 0 bases at J, with 10 bases between. Per germline, CDR1 SGHAT and CDR2 FQNNGV. The CDR3: CASSSGGSSYEQYF. The DNA for the CDR3 is TGTGCCAGCAGCTCCGGGGGTAGCTCCTACGAGCAGTACTTC. The full variable domain, its missing parts supplied by reference TRBV11-2 and TRBJ2-7, is EAGVAQSPRYKIIEKRQSVAFWCNPISGHATLYWYQQILGQGPKLLIQFQNNGVVDDSQLPKDRFSAERLKGVDSTLKIQPAKLEDSAVYLCASSSGGSSYEQYFGPGTRLTVT.

This chain joins TRBV11-2 and TRBJ2-1; 7 positions agree with TRBD1. The CDR3 sequence is 15 residues long. Unmatched junction bases numbered 9, after V lost 5 bases and J lost 5 bases. CDR1 and CDR2 (germline): SGHAT, FQNNGV. DNA for the CDR3: TGTGCCAGCAGCCCAACGCGGACAGGCAACAATGAGCAGTTCTTC. Amino acids: CASSPTRTGNNEQFF.

V is TRBV13 and J is TRBJ2-7, with TRBD1 matching over 9 bases. The trim removed 5 bases at V and 3 bases at J, leaving 5 bases unmatched. The CDR3 is 14 residues long. Per germline, CDR1 PRHDT and CDR2 FYEKMQ (reference sequence). CDR3 loop: CASSMTGGIYEQYF. The CDR3 coding sequence is TGTGCCAGCAGCATGACAGGGGGTATCTACGAGCAGTACTTC.

The V and J genes are TRBV5-8 and TRBJ2-5, with D possibly matching TRBD2 (5 bases). V was shortened by 5 bases and J by 0 bases, with 11 bases between the two germline ends. There are 14 residues in the CDR3. Germline CDR1 and CDR2: SGHTS and YDEGEE. The CDR3 DNA follows: TGTGCCAGCAGGCAACGGGATTACCAAGAGACCCAGTACTTC. It encodes CASRQRDYQETQYF.

The chain uses TRBV19 and TRBJ2-7; 10 bases agree with TRBD2. CDR3 length: 15 residues. CDR1 is LNHDA, CDR2 SQIVND, per germline (reference sequence). Trimming at V came to 5 bases and at J to 0 bases, leaving 4 bases not matched to a gene. The CDR3 here is CASSHSGGSSYEQYF. CDR3 in DNA: TGTGCCAGTAGTCATAGCGGGGGGAGCTCCTACGAGCAGTACTTC.